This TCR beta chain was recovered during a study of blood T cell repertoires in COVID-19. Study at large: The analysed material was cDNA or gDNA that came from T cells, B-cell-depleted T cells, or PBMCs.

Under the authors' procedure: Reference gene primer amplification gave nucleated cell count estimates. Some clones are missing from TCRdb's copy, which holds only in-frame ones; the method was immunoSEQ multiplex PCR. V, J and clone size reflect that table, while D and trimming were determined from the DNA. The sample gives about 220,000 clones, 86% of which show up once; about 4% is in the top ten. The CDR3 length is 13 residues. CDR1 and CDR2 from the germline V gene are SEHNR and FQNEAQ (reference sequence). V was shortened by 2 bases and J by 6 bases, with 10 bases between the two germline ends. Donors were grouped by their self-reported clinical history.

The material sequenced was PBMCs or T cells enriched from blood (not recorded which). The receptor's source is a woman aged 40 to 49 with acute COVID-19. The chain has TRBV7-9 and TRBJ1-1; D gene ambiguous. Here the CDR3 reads CASSLTGIPEAFF. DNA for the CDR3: TGTGCCAGCAGCTTAACGGGGATTCCTGAAGCTTTCTTT. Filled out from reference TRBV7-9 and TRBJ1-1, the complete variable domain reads DTGVSQNPRHKITKRGQNVTFRCDPISEHNRLYWYRQTLGQGPEFLTYFQNEAQLEKSRLLSDRFSAERPKGSFSTLEIQRTEQGDSAMYLCASSLTGIPEAFFGQGTRLTVV.